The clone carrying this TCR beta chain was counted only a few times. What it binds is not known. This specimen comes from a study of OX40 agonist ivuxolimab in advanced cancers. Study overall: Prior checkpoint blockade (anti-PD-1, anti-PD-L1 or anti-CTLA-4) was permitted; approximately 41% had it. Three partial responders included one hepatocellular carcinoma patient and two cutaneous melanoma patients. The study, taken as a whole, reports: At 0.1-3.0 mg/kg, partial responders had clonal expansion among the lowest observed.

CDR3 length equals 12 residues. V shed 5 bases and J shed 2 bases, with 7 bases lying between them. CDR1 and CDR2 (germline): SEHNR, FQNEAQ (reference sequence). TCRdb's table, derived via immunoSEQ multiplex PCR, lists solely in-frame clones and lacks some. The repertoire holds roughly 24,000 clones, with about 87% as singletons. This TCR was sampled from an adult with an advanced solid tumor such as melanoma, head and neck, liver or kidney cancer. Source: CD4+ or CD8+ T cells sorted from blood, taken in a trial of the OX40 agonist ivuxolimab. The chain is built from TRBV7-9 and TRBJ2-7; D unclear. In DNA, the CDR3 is TGTGCCAGCAGCCGGCCCCCCTACGAGCAGTACTTC. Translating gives CASSRPPYEQYF.